The 8 T cell receptor beta chains presented below share a single source sample, sequenced in a study of identical twins. TCRdb re-derived calls from the 5' RACE reads in MiXCR, one entry per CDR3 protein. The data hold roughly 720,000 distinct CDR3 sequences, with 15% to 20% observed a single time. These data were likewise used in another study, on T cells expressing NK-cell markers.

Sequenced material: PBMCs. These receptors originate from a woman aged 18-35 years in good health.

The rearrangement joins TRBV5-1 to TRBJ2-7; 8 positions agree with TRBD1. Unmatched junction bases numbered 15, after V lost 7 bases and J lost 3 bases. This CDR3 is 16 amino acids long. The germline CDR1 and CDR2 sequences are SGHRS and YFSETQ. In nucleotides, the CDR3 is TGCGCCAGCGGAGAACAGGACAGGGCGCAACACTACGAGCAGTACTTC. This translates into CASGEQDRAQHYEQYF.

This clonotype was counted a few times. The rearrangement joins TRBV3-1 to TRBJ1-1, with TRBD1 identical over 12 bases. After removal of 6 bases from V and 4 bases from J, the junction contained 12 bases not matched to a gene. The CDR3 loop spans 17 amino acids. Germline CDR1 is LGHDT and CDR2 is YNNKEL (reference sequence). The CDR3 loop reads CASRPDRDRGRSTEAFF. DNA of the CDR3: TGTGCCAGCAGACCCGACCGGGACAGGGGGCGCAGCACTGAAGCTTTCTTT.

The chain employs TRBV5-1 and TRBJ1-6; maybe TRBD1 (5 bases). Germline V CDR1 and CDR2: SGHRS, YFSETQ. The V end was cut by 3 bases, the J end by 8 bases, with 12 bases between. This CDR3 region has 14 residues. The CDR3 protein is CASSSGFRDSPLHF. CDR3 DNA sequence: TGCGCCAGCAGCTCAGGGTTCCGGGATTCACCCCTCCACTTT.

This clonotype came up a few times. This rearrangement joins TRBV5-1 to TRBJ1-1; TRBD1 matches 7 bases. Trimming removed 0 bases from V and 1 base from J; junction bases left unmatched: 6. This CDR3 comprises 16 residues. Germline V CDR1 and CDR2: SGHRS, YFSETQ. The DNA of the CDR3 is TGCGCCAGCAGCTTGGTGGTGGGACAGAGGAACACTGAAGCTTTCTTT. This encodes CASSLVVGQRNTEAFF.

The chain combines TRBV12-3 or TRBV12-4 with TRBJ2-1; D is ambiguous. V was pared by 3 bases and J by 6 bases, with 6 bases between. The CDR3 is 12 amino acids. The DNA for the CDR3 is TGTGCCAGCAGTTTGTTTATCAATGAGCAGTTCTTC. Protein: CASSLFINEQFF.

This clonotype was counted a few times. The chain combines TRBV13 with TRBJ2-3; 9 bases agree with TRBD2. The CDR3 has 17 amino acids. Trimming removed 5 bases from V and 5 bases from J; junction bases left unmatched: 14. Per the germline V gene, CDR1 is PRHDT and CDR2 is FYEKMQ (reference sequence). The CDR3 DNA reads as TGTGCCAGCAGCCCATCTAGCGGGGACCTGCTAGGAGATACGCAGTATTTT. Protein product: CASSPSSGDLLGDTQYF.

This rearrangement joins TRBV6-1 to TRBJ2-2, with D possibly matching TRBD2 (6 bases). The CDR3 runs to 14 residues. V was cut by 8 bases and J by 1 base, with 11 bases left in between. Germline assignment: CDR1 MNHNS and CDR2 SASEGT. The CDR3 nucleotides are TGTGCCAGCCTAATTAGCGGGAACACCGGGGAGCTGTTTTTT. Its translation is CASLISGNTGELFF.

This chain uses TRBV7-8 with TRBJ2-3; either TRBD1 or TRBD2 may fit D (5 bases each). V was trimmed by 3 bases and J by 7 bases, leaving 17 bases between them. CDR1 SGHVS and CDR2 FQNEAQ come from the germline V gene. The length of the CDR3 is 15 residues. CDR3 nucleotides: TGTGCCAGCAGCTTGATGGGGGAACCCATGAATACGCAGTATTTT. It translates to CASSLMGEPMNTQYF.